This T cell receptor beta chain was captured in a study of preoperative IRX-2 immunotherapy in early breast cancer. Treatment in this sample: preoperative locoregional IRX-2 cytokine immunotherapy. Preoperative locoregional IRX-2 cytokine immunotherapy was tested in the phase Ib source study. This table comes from immunoSEQ multiplex PCR, and its TCRdb copy is limited to in-frame clones, with some not included. Of 24,000 or so clones in the sample, 85% to 95% were seen once. This CDR3 spans 15 amino acids. The material was tumor tissue, obtained after IRX-2 immunotherapy. The clonotype was recovered from a human donor with breast cancer. The chain has TRBV21-1 and TRBJ2-2; the table's D call, TRBD1, was not checked against the DNA. TRBV21-1 has pseudogene status. This chain's CDR3 is CASSKVTENTGELFF. The CDR3 nucleotides read TGTGCCAGCAGCAAAGTTACAGAGAACACCGGGGAGCTGTTTTTT.